Shown below are 30 T cell receptor beta chains from a single sample sequenced in a study of Graves' ophthalmopathy and Graves' hyperthyroidism. The authors amplified TCR beta CDR3 regions, and they did so from RNA transcripts for repertoire sequencing. Investigators did first-round RT-PCR with HTBI primers, then second-round multiplex PCR. From the multiplex PCR reads, TCRdb called clonotypes with MiXCR, one entry per CDR3 protein. The data hold 340,000 or so distinct CDR3 sequences, with roughly 15% observed a single time. The sequencing input was peripheral blood. These receptors all stem from an adult man with Graves' ophthalmopathy.

This clonotype was seen repeatedly, ten times or more. This sequence joins TRBV6-1 and TRBJ2-4, with D hard to call. Per germline, CDR1 MNHNS and CDR2 SASEGT. The ends were cut back, 8 bases at V and 7 bases at J, with 9 bases in the middle. The CDR3 spans 11 residues. The CDR3 region has the DNA TGTGCCAGCGGATGGTCCAACATTCAGTACTTC. This translates into CASGWSNIQYF.

This clonotype has ten or more counts. This rearrangement joins TRBV6-5 to TRBJ2-5, with 13 nucleotides matching TRBD2. CDR3 length: 16 amino acids. After removal of 2 bases from V and 3 bases from J, the junction contained 3 bases not matched to a gene. Per the germline V gene, CDR1 is MNHEY and CDR2 is SVGAGI. The CDR3 coding sequence is TGTGCCAGCAGTTACCGAGGACTAGCGGGGGAAGAGACCCAGTACTTC. The encoded protein is CASSYRGLAGEETQYF.

The V and J genes are TRBV7-8 and TRBJ2-6; D remains unclear. CDR3 size: 15 residues. The V end lost 4 bases, the J end lost 0 bases, and 7 bases lay between the germline ends. The germline CDR1 and CDR2 sequences are SGHVS and FQNEAQ. The CDR3: CASSSDNSGANVLTF. CDR3 sequence (DNA): TGTGCCAGCAGCTCCGATAACTCTGGGGCCAACGTCCTGACTTTC.

This clonotype was counted many times. The V and J genes are TRBV27 and TRBJ1-5, with TRBD1 as a possible D gene (5 bases). CDR1 is MNHEY, CDR2 SMNVEV, per germline (reference sequence). With 5 bases removed from V and 1 base from J, the gap between germline ends came to 18 bases. This CDR3 is 17 amino acids long. The chain's CDR3 is CASSPGAGVTSNQPQHF. Written as DNA, the CDR3 is TGTGCCAGCAGTCCCGGGGCGGGAGTTACGAGCAATCAGCCCCAGCATTTT.

This clonotype was detected many times. J is TRBJ2-7 and V is TRBV12-3 or TRBV12-4, with TRBD2 identical over 7 bases. The CDR3 length is 15 residues. Unmatched junction bases numbered 9, after V lost 6 bases and J lost 1 base. As DNA, the CDR3 is TGTGCCAGCAGCAAAGGGGAGGGCTGGTCCTACGAGCAGTACTTC. Protein sequence: CASSKGEGWSYEQYF.

This clonotype has ten or more counts. The chain has TRBV5-1 and TRBJ1-5; 7 bases agree with TRBD1. The germline V gene has CDR1 SGHRS and CDR2 YFSETQ. CDR3 length: 14 amino acids. The V and J ends lost 5 bases and 5 bases, in that order; junction bases with no gene match: 7. CDR3 amino acids: CASRDDRDDQPQHF. CDR3 DNA sequence: TGCGCCAGCAGGGATGACAGGGACGATCAGCCCCAGCATTTT.

This clonotype was seen repeatedly, ten times or more. The chain employs TRBV27 and TRBJ1-5; no definite D call. CDR1 and CDR2 from the germline V gene are MNHEY and SMNVEV (reference sequence). V lost 4 bases and J 5 bases, leaving 9 bases between the germline ends. The CDR3 has 13 amino acids. The CDR3 coding sequence is TGTGCCAGCAGTTCCCTCCCCGATCAGCCCCAGCATTTT. Translation: CASSSLPDQPQHF.

In this sample, this clonotype turned up a few times. The chain combines TRBV24-1 with TRBJ1-2; TRBD1 aligns across 9 bases. Trimming took 4 bases from V and 7 from J; bases not matched to a gene: 6. The CDR3 extends over 14 amino acids. Per germline, CDR1 KGHDR and CDR2 SFDVKD. The CDR3 DNA follows: TGTGCCACCAGTGACAGGACAGGGGACCGTGGCTACACCTTC. Its translation: CATSDRTGDRGYTF.

This clonotype was counted at least ten times. The chain employs TRBV20-1 and TRBJ2-2; D is perhaps TRBD1 or TRBD2 (5 bases each). The germline gives CDR1 DFQATT, CDR2 SNEGSKA (reference sequence). Trimming took 4 bases from V and 4 from J, leaving 13 bases between them. The CDR3 consists of 14 residues. CDR3 DNA: TGCAGTGCTAAGCCGGGACGAGGCACCGGGGAGCTGTTTTTT. This codes for CSAKPGRGTGELFF.

This clonotype was seen repeatedly, ten times or more. This chain uses TRBV24-1 with TRBJ1-1; no reliable D call. Per the germline V gene, CDR1 is KGHDR and CDR2 is SFDVKD. The ends were cut back, 4 bases at V and 4 bases at J, with 24 bases in the middle. CDR3 size: 18 residues. In DNA form, the CDR3 reads TGTGCCACCAGTGAACAACAAAGAGATATGAGAAGGTGCACTGAAGCTTTCTTT. The encoded protein is CATSEQQRDMRRCTEAFF.

This clonotype was counted ten times or more. V is TRBV29-1 and J is TRBJ1-3; unclear D gene. Looked up from germline, CDR1 is SQVTM and CDR2 is ANQGSEA. V gave up 7 bases and J gave up 4 bases, with 17 bases separating them. There are 14 residues in the CDR3. CDR3 sequence: CSAVTPNQGNTIYF. As DNA, the CDR3 is TGCAGCGCCGTAACCCCAAACCAGGGAAACACCATATATTTT.

This clonotype was seen many times. Compared with germline, one end of the junction differs, possibly owing to a read error. The chain carries TRBV5-1 and TRBJ1-1; D gene ambiguous. From germline, CDR1 is SGHRS and CDR2 YFSETQ. The CDR3 covers 14 residues. The CDR3 is CASSLDGLNTEAFF. The DNA of the CDR3 is TGTGCCAGCAGCCTTGACGGATTGAACACTGAAGCTTTCTTT.

This clonotype was found many times. This chain connects TRBV7-8 to TRBJ2-5; D is perhaps TRBD2 (5 bases). Trimming removed 5 bases at V and 2 bases at J, with 12 bases between. The CDR3 contains 14 residues. The germline gives CDR1 SGHVS, CDR2 FQNEAQ. The CDR3 DNA follows: TGTGCCAGCAGCGGATGGCGGGTACAAGAGACCCAGTACTTC. This translates into CASSGWRVQETQYF.

This clonotype was observed many times. The chain uses TRBV12-3 or TRBV12-4 and TRBJ2-4; D unresolved. The V gene lost 3 bases and the J gene lost 8 bases, with 14 bases spanning the gap. This CDR3 has 14 amino acids. The chain's CDR3 is CASSFMVLEDIQYF. For the CDR3, the DNA is TGTGCCAGCAGTTTTATGGTCCTTGAGGACATTCAGTACTTC.

Many counts were recorded for this clonotype. The chain carries TRBV6-1 and TRBJ2-7; the match to TRBD1 covers 11 bases. The ends lost 7 bases at V and 2 bases at J; junction bases unmatched: 4. Germline CDR1 MNHNS, CDR2 SASEGT. The CDR3 is made up of 14 amino acids. The CDR3 sequence: CASTPGQGAYEQYF. CDR3 sequence (DNA): TGTGCCAGCACTCCGGGACAGGGGGCCTACGAGCAGTACTTC.

The chain links TRBV6-4 to TRBJ1-2; D is unresolved. Germline values: CDR1 MRHNA, CDR2 SNTAGT. The CDR3 sequence is 14 residues long. V dropped 3 bases and J dropped 2 bases, with 10 bases sitting between them. The CDR3 sequence: CASSEYGDNYGYTF. The CDR3 DNA sequence: TGTGCCAGCAGTGAATACGGTGACAACTATGGCTACACCTTC.

Ten or more counts support this clonotype. This rearrangement joins TRBV11-2 to TRBJ2-5; 9 positions match TRBD2. Per the germline V gene, CDR1 is SGHAT and CDR2 is FQNNGV. The CDR3 is 17 residues long. V trimming: 1 base; J trimming: 5 bases; junction bases outside the gene matches: 11. Written as DNA, the CDR3 is TGTGCCAGCAGCTTAGTGGGCCGGCGGGGGGGCGTCGAGACCCAGTACTTC. Translated: CASSLVGRRGGVETQYF.

This clonotype was picked up many times. The V gene is TRBV28, the J gene TRBJ1-2, with D possibly being TRBD1 (6 bases). The CDR3 has 13 amino acids. Germline lookup yields CDR1 MDHEN and CDR2 SYDVKM. Trimming took off 6 bases at V and 4 bases at J, with 12 bases between the two ends. The CDR3 here is CASSPTGLYGYTF. Written as DNA, the CDR3 is TGTGCCAGCAGCCCGACAGGCCTCTATGGCTACACCTTC.

This clonotype was seen ten or more times. The chain has TRBV2 and TRBJ2-7; no definite D call. The CDR3 has 13 amino acids. Germline V gene data show CDR1 as SNHLY and CDR2 as FYNNEI. Trimming cost V 3 bases and J 3 bases, with 9 bases left between them. CDR3 bases: TGTGCCAGCAGTGACGGCGGCTACTACGAGCAGTACTTC. Its translation: CASSDGGYYEQYF.

The chain joins TRBV12-3 or TRBV12-4 to TRBJ2-7; no clear D. Trimming shortened V by 6 bases and J by 1 base, and 13 bases separated the two germline ends. This CDR3 comprises 14 residues. The CDR3 DNA follows: TGTGCCAGCAGATGGACGGATACATCCTACGAGCAGTACTTC. Its protein product is CASRWTDTSYEQYF.

The sample holds many counts of this clonotype. This chain joins TRBV6-1 and TRBJ2-7; D remains ambiguous. Germline CDR1 and CDR2: MNHNS and SASEGT. V was cut by 0 bases and J by 3 bases, with 6 bases left in between. This CDR3 has 13 residues. The CDR3 DNA reads TGTGCCAGCAGTGAAGCCGACGGCTACGAGCAGTACTTC. Amino acid sequence: CASSEADGYEQYF.

This clonotype was counted ten times or more. This chain joins TRBV30 and TRBJ2-7; D gene unclear. Trimming took 4 bases from V and 3 from J, leaving 13 bases between them. Germline CDR1 GTSNPN, CDR2 SVGIG (reference sequence). The CDR3 has 13 amino acids. CDR3 bases: TGTGCCTGGATGGATCGGGTCCGCTACGAGCAGTACTTC. It codes for CAWMDRVRYEQYF.

The chain joins TRBV12-3 or TRBV12-4 to TRBJ1-1, with D unresolved. The ends were cut back, 3 bases at V and 11 bases at J, with 10 bases in the middle. This CDR3 contains 11 residues. The CDR3 loop reads CASSFRRNAFF. CDR3 in DNA: TGTGCCAGCAGTTTTCGGAGAAACGCTTTCTTT.

A note on this clonotype: Possible read error: a much larger clone is one base away. This rearrangement joins TRBV5-1 to TRBJ2-5; no clear D gene. The CDR3 contains 12 residues. Germline CDR1 SGHRS, CDR2 YFSETQ. The CDR3 DNA follows: TGCGCCAGCAGACACGACGGGCGGACCCCGTACTTC. This gives the protein CASRHDGRTPYF.

This clonotype came up many times. A read error may account for a junction end that differs from germline. The chain combines TRBV30 with TRBJ2-4, with D possibly being TRBD2 (6 bases). The CDR3 runs to 12 residues. Per germline, CDR1 GTSNPN and CDR2 SVGIG (reference sequence). This chain's CDR3 is CAWSVPGGSRDF. The DNA for the CDR3 is TGTGCCTGGAGTGTACCTGGGGGGAGCAGGGACTTC.

This clonotype was picked up many times. This chain connects TRBV7-9 to TRBJ1-1; the D gene is possibly TRBD1 (5 bases). V was shortened by 3 bases and J by 5 bases, with 13 bases between the two germline ends. This CDR3 has 14 amino acids. CDR1 is SEHNR and CDR2 is FQNEAQ in the germline V gene (reference sequence). CDR3 protein: CASSFPRRGTEAFF. The CDR3 coding sequence is TGTGCCAGCAGCTTCCCCCGGAGGGGTACTGAAGCTTTCTTT. The variable domain in full, completed from reference TRBV7-9 and TRBJ1-1, reads DTGVSQNPRHKITKRGQNVTFRCDPISEHNRLYWYRQTLGQGPEFLTYFQNEAQLEKSRLLSDRFSAERPKGSFSTLEIQRTEQGDSAMYLCASSFPRRGTEAFFGQGTRLTVV.

This clonotype was picked up many times. The chain combines TRBV7-6 with TRBJ2-7; 11 bases are shared with TRBD2. Trimming removed 2 bases from V and 2 bases from J; junction bases left unmatched: 5. The germline gives CDR1 SGHVS, CDR2 FNYEAQ. CDR3 length equals 16 residues. As DNA, the CDR3 is TGTGCCAGCAGCTTACCCCTAGCGGGAGGCCCCTACGAGCAGTACTTC. Its protein is CASSLPLAGGPYEQYF.

This clonotype has ten or more counts. The chain is built from TRBV7-2 and TRBJ2-5; TRBD2 matches at 10 bases. V lost 2 bases and J lost 0; bases outside the gene matches: 3. From germline, CDR1 is SGHTA and CDR2 FQGNSA. The CDR3 length is 16 residues. The CDR3 region has the DNA TGTGCCAGCAGCTTATATACTAGCGGGGACCAAGAGACCCAGTACTTC. This sequence encodes CASSLYTSGDQETQYF.

This clonotype was recorded a few times. One junction end disagrees with the germline gene, perhaps due to a read error. CDR3 in DNA: TGTGCCAGCAGCTTATGGAGCTTGGGCGGGGTGGTACCCACCGGGGAGCTGTATTTT. Translated, it gives CASSLWSLGGVVPTGELYF. The gene calls are TRBV11-2 and TRBJ2-2, with a tentative D call TRBD2 (6 bases). This CDR3 comprises 19 residues. Looked up from germline, CDR1 is SGHAT and CDR2 is FQNNGV.

This clonotype was counted ten times or more. The chain uses TRBV20-1 and TRBJ2-2; D remains unclear. Germline V gene lookup returns CDR1 DFQATT and CDR2 SNEGSKA (reference sequence). Between the trimmed V and J ends, which lost 2 bases and 2 bases, there was a span of 9 bases. This CDR3 contains 14 residues. CDR3 DNA sequence: TGCAGTGCTAGAACGCCAACTAACACCGGGGAGCTGTTTTTT. Translating it yields CSARTPTNTGELFF.